The sequence of this T cell receptor beta chain was determined in a study of OX40 agonist ivuxolimab in advanced cancers. Only in-frame clones appear in the TCRdb table, and some are missing; sequencing was by immunoSEQ multiplex PCR. The sample contains tens of thousands of clones, around 83% of which appear only once. Germline V gene lookup returns CDR1 MNHNS and CDR2 SASEGT. The CDR3 extends over 13 amino acids. The ends were cut back, 7 bases at V and 4 bases at J, with 13 bases in the middle. The receptor comes from an adult with an advanced solid tumor such as melanoma, head and neck, liver or kidney cancer. Specimen: CD4+ or CD8+ T cells sorted from blood, collected in a trial of the OX40 agonist ivuxolimab. This chain joins TRBV6-1 and TRBJ2-5; D possibly uses TRBD1 or TRBD2 (5 bases each). CDR3 bases: TGTGCCAGCACGTGGGGGTCGGGAGAGACCCAGTACTTC. Translated, it gives CASTWGSGETQYF.